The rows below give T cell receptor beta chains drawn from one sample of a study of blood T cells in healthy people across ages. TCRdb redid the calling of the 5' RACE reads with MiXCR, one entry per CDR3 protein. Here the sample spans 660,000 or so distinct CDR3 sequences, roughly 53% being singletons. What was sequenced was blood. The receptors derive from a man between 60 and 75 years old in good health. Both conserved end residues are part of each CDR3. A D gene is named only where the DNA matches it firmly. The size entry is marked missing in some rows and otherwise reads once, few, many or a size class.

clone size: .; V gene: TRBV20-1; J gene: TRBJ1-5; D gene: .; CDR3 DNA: TGCAGTGCCCTGGGGGACAGCAATCAGCCCCAGCATTTT; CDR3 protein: CSALGDSNQPQHF
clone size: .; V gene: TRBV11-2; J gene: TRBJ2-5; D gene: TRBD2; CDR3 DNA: TGTGCCAGCAGCTTTTCGCCCGGACTAGCGGGGGGTAGGGAGACCCAGTACTTC; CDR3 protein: CASSFSPGLAGGRETQYF
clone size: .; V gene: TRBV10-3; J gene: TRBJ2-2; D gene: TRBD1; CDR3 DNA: TGTGCCATAAAAGGGGGCCCAGGGGCCACCGGGGAGCTGTTTTTT; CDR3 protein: CAIKGGPGATGELFF
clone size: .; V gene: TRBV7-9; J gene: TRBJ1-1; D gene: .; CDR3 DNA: TGTGCCAGCAGCTTAGCCCCCCCGGACACTGAAGCTTTCTTT; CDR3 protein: CASSLAPPDTEAFF
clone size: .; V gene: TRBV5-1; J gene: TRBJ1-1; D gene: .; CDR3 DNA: TGCGCCAGCAGCCCAATGACAGGACTAACGAACACTGAAGCTTTCTTT; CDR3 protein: CASSPMTGLTNTEAFF
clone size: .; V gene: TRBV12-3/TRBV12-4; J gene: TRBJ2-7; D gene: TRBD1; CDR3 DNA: TGTGCCAGCAGTATATCAGGGGGTACGTACGAGCAGTACTTC; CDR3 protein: CASSISGGTYEQYF
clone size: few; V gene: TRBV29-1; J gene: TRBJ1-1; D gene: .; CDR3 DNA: TGCAGCGTTGAATCGTTCACAGCTATGAACACTGAAGCTTTCTTT; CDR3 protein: CSVESFTAMNTEAFF
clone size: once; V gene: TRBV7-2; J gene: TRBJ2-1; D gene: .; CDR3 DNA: TGTGCCAGCAGCCCAAGGACCGGATTCCATGAGCAGTTCTTC; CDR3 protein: CASSPRTGFHEQFF
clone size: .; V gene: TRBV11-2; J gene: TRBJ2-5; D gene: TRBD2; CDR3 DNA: TGTGCCAGCAGCTTAGATGGGGGGGACCCCCCGTGGGAGACCCAGTACTTC; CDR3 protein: CASSLDGGDPPWETQYF
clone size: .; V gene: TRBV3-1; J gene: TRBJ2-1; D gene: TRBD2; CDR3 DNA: TGTGCCAGCAGCCAAGATTATGGGGCACTAGCGGACCCCAATGAGCAGTTCTTC; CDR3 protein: CASSQDYGALADPNEQFF
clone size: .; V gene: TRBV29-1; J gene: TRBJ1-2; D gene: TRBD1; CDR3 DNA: TGCAGCGTTGAAGGGAGGACAGGGCGAGGCTACACCTTC; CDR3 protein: CSVEGRTGRGYTF
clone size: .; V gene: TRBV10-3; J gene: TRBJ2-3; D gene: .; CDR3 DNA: TGTGCCATCAGCGCAATTGGAAGCACAGATACGCAGTATTTT; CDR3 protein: CAISAIGSTDTQYF
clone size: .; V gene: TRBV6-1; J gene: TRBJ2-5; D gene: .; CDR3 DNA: TGTGCCAGCAGCTACCTTAAAAGCGGTGCGGAGACCCAGTACTTC; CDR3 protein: CASSYLKSGAETQYF
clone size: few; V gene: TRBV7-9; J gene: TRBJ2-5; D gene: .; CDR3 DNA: TGTGCCAGCAGCTTAGGCCTGAGGAAAGACAGCCAAGAGACCCAGTACTTC; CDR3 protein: CASSLGLRKDSQETQYF
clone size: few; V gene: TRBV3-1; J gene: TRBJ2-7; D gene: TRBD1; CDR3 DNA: TGTGCCAGCAGCCCCCAGGGGGTAGAGCCCACCTACGAGCAGTACTTC; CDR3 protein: CASSPQGVEPTYEQYF
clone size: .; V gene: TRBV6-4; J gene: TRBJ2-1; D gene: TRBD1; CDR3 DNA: TGTGCCACCATTAGTTTTCGGACAGGGGGCCCCGGTTCCTACAATGAGCAGTTCTTC; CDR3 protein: CATISFRTGGPGSYNEQFF
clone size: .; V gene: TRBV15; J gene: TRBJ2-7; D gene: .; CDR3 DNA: TGTGCCACCAGCAGAGGATCACGACGCTCCTACGAGCAGTACTTC; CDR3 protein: CATSRGSRRSYEQYF
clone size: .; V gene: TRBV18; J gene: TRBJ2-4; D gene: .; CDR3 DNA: TGTGCCAGCTCACCCGACATATTAGCCAAAAACATTCAGTACTTC; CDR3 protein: CASSPDILAKNIQYF
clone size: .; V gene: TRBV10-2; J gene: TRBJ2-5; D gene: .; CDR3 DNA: TGCGCCAGCAGTGAGTCGAGGGCAGTTGGGGAGACCCAGTACTTC; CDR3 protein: CASSESRAVGETQYF
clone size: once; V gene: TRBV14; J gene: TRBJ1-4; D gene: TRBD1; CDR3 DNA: TGTGCCAGCAGCCGCGGACAGGGACGGGAAAAACTGTTTTTT; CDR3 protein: CASSRGQGREKLFF
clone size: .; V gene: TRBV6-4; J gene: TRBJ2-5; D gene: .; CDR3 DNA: TGTGCCAGCAGCCGGAAGCCGGGAGAGACCCAGTACTTC; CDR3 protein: CASSRKPGETQYF
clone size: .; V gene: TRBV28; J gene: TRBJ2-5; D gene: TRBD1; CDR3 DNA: TGTGCCAGCAGTTCGACCGACAGGGGTGAGACCCAGTACTTC; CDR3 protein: CASSSTDRGETQYF
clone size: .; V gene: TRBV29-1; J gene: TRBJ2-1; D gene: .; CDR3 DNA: TGCAGCGTGGGGGAACAGGGAAATGAGCAGTTCTTC; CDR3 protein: CSVGEQGNEQFF
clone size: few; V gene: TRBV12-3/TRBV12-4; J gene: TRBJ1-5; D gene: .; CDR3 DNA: TGTGCCAGCAGTTCCGACAATAGCAATCAGCCCCAGCATTTT; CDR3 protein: CASSSDNSNQPQHF
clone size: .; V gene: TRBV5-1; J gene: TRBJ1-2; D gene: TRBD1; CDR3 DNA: TGCGCCAGCAGCTTGGGGGGGACAGTCAACTATGGCTACACCTTC; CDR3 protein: CASSLGGTVNYGYTF
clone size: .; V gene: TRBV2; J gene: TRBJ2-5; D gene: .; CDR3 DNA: TGTGCCAGCAGTGAATTAGGAGGGGGGGACCAAGAGACCCAGTACTTC; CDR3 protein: CASSELGGGDQETQYF
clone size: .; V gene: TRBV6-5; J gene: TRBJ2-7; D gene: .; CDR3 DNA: TGTGCCAGCAGTTACTCGATAGGCACCTACGAGCAGTACTTC; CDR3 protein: CASSYSIGTYEQYF
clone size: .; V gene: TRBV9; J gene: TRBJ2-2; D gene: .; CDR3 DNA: TGTGCCAGCAGCGCAGAAGGCCGGGCCGGGGAGCTGTTTTTT; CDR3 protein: CASSAEGRAGELFF
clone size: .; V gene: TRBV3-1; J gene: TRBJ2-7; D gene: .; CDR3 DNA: TGTGCCAGCAGCCAAGATCGGACACGTAAATCCTACGAGCAGTACTTC; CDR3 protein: CASSQDRTRKSYEQYF
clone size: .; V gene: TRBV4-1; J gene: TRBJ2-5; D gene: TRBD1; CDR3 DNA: TGCACCAGCAGCCAAGATCCCCGACAGGGGGCAGGAGAGCAGTACTTC; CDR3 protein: CTSSQDPRQGAGEQYF
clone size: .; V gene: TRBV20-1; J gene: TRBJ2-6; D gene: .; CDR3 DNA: TGCAGTGCCCTTTGGGCCACCTCTGGGGCCAACGTCCTGACTTTC; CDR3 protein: CSALWATSGANVLTF
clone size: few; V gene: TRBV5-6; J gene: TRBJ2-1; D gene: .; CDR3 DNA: TGTGCCAGCAGCTTGCGGCCAGGAAGTTACAATGAGCAGTTCTTC; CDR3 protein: CASSLRPGSYNEQFF
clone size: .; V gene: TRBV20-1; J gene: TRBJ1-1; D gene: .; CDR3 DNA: TGCAGTGCCGAGGGCAGCCCCTACATGAACACTGAAGCTTTCTTT; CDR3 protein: CSAEGSPYMNTEAFF
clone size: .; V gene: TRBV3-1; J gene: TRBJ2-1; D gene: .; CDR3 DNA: TGTGCCAGCAGCCCCTCGGCCAGGGGGGATGAGCAGTTCTTC; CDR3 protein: CASSPSARGDEQFF
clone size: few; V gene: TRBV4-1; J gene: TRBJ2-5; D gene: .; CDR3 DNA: TGCGCCAGCAGCGCCACCCGGACAGCTCAAGAGACCCAGTACTTC; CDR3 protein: CASSATRTAQETQYF
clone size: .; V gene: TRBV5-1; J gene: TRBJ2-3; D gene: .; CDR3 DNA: TGCGCCAGCGGCGACAGTCGTCGCACAGATACGCAGTATTTT; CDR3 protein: CASGDSRRTDTQYF